One sample yielded the 17 T cell receptor beta chains listed below, sequenced in a study of T cells in Graves' hyperthyroidism and ophthalmopathy. Researchers took RNA transcripts and amplified the TCR beta CDR3 regions from them. A first-round RT-PCR of the TCR CDR3 used the HTBI primer set. TCRdb recomputed calls from the multiplex PCR reads with MiXCR, one row per CDR3 protein. The table shows about 560,000 distinct CDR3 sequences, with under 60% occurring only once. Material: peripheral blood or thyroid tissue (not recorded which). The receptors here all came from a woman aged 18 to 35 with Graves' hyperthyroidism.

In this sample, this clonotype turned up many times. The chain carries TRBV15 and TRBJ1-2; D is unresolved. The V and J ends lost 0 bases and 8 bases respectively, with 10 bases between them. This CDR3 has 13 amino acids. Germline values: CDR1 LNHNV, CDR2 YYDKDF (reference sequence). CDR3 loop: CATSRDQRSGYTF. The CDR3 DNA reads TGTGCCACCAGCAGAGATCAAAGGAGCGGCTACACCTTC.

This clonotype was counted at least ten times. The genes are TRBV10-3 and TRBJ2-2; D ambiguous. Germline V lookup: CDR1 ENHRY, CDR2 SYGVKD. The V end lost 7 bases, the J end lost 0 bases, and 9 bases lay between the germline ends. There are 14 residues in the CDR3. CDR3 sequence: CAIKDPANTGELFF. CDR3 DNA: TGTGCCATCAAGGACCCCGCGAACACCGGGGAGCTGTTTTTT.

This clonotype appeared many times. CDR3 region: CATSDGPSRGETQYF. CDR3 nucleotides: TGTGCCACCAGTGATGGTCCCTCGAGAGGGGAGACCCAGTACTTC. The chain combines TRBV24-1 with TRBJ2-5, with a weak D call TRBD2 (5 bases). Germline lookup yields CDR1 KGHDR and CDR2 SFDVKD. This CDR3 region has 15 residues. V gave up 3 bases and J gave up 5 bases, with 15 bases separating them.

DNA of the CDR3: TGTGCCAGCAGTTTACCCCGGAGGGGCATCGGCGAGACCCAGTACTTC. Its translation is CASSLPRRGIGETQYF. This rearrangement joins TRBV7-9 to TRBJ2-5; D is possibly TRBD2 (6 bases). Trimming left V 6 bases short and J 5 bases short, with 22 bases between. CDR3 length equals 16 residues. Germline V gene lookup returns CDR1 SEHNR and CDR2 FQNEAQ (reference sequence).

The table lists this clonotype with many counts. CDR3 region: CASSDNQPQHF. CDR3 bases: TGTGCCAGCAGTGATAATCAGCCCCAGCATTTT. This chain connects TRBV12-3 or TRBV12-4 to TRBJ1-5; D not resolved. The V end lost 5 bases, the J end lost 4 bases, and 3 bases lay between the germline ends. The CDR3 covers 11 residues.

The rearrangement joins TRBV24-1 to TRBJ2-5; 12 bases are a match to TRBD2. Germline V gene sequence: CDR1 KGHDR, CDR2 SFDVKD. V was clipped by 2 bases and J by 5 bases; unmatched bases: 5. The CDR3 extends over 16 amino acids. CDR3 residues: CATSDSQGTSGETQYF. In DNA form, the CDR3 reads TGTGCCACCAGTGATTCCCAGGGGACTAGCGGGGAGACCCAGTACTTC.

As for this clonotype: Mismatch with germline at one junction end may stem from a read error. In DNA, the CDR3 is TGCGCCAGCAGCCAAGCTTGGGACGACTTGAACACTGAAGCTTTCTTT. Protein product: CASSQAWDDLNTEAFF. The gene calls are TRBV7-9 and TRBJ1-1, with D possibly being TRBD1 (5 bases). Germline-derived CDR1 and CDR2 are SEHNR and FQNEAQ (reference sequence). The CDR3 totals 16 residues. The variable domain in full, completed from reference TRBV7-9 and TRBJ1-1, reads DTGVSQNPRHKITKRGQNVTFRCDPISEHNRLYWYRQTLGQGPEFLTYFQNEAQLEKSRLLSDRFSAERPKGSFSTLEIQRTEQGDSAMYLCASSQAWDDLNTEAFFGQGTRLTVV.

This clonotype occurred once. The V call is TRBV7-2, the J call TRBJ2-6; 10 positions match TRBD1. V shed 5 bases and J 0 bases; nucleotides not matched to a gene: 4. Germline V gene data show CDR1 as SGHTA and CDR2 as FQGNSA. CDR3 size: 17 residues. The chain's CDR3 is CASSPWDRGSGANVLTF. CDR3 coding DNA: TGTGCCAGCAGCCCATGGGACAGGGGCTCTGGGGCCAACGTCCTGACTTTC.

This clonotype was counted a single time. At one of its ends the junction is not consistent with the germline gene, which may arise from a read error. The chain is built from TRBV7-2 and TRBJ2-7, with TRBD1 matching 8 bases. CDR1 is SGHTA and CDR2 is FQGNSA in the germline V gene. The CDR3 runs to 15 residues. The DNA for the CDR3 is TGCGCCAGCAGCGGATGGACAGGGCGATCCTACCAGCAGTACTTC. Encoded protein: CASSGWTGRSYQQYF.

This clonotype has more than one count but fewer than ten. The chain combines TRBV5-1 with TRBJ1-4; D is undetermined. This CDR3 comprises 15 residues. Between the trimmed V and J ends, which lost 3 bases and 4 bases, there was a span of 13 bases. Germline V CDR1 and CDR2: SGHRS, YFSETQ. In DNA, the CDR3 is TGCGCCAGCAGCTCCGGAACGGGGAATAATGAAAAACTGTTTTTT. It translates to CASSSGTGNNEKLFF.

This clonotype was observed a handful of times. Here the CDR3 reads CASSVESQSYEQYF. CDR3 bases: TGTGCCAGCAGCGTAGAAAGTCAGTCCTACGAGCAGTACTTC. This chain links TRBV9 with TRBJ2-7; D is undetermined. The germline V gene encodes CDR1 SGDLS and CDR2 YYNGEE. The length of the CDR3 is 14 residues. V lost 0 bases and J 1 base, leaving 8 bases between the germline ends.

The chain carries TRBV29-1 and TRBJ1-2; D might be TRBD1 (5 bases). The CDR3 runs to 12 residues. Trimming shortened V by 8 bases and J by 4 bases, and 14 bases separated the two germline ends. CDR1 and CDR2 (germline): SQVTM, ANQGSEA. CDR3 protein: CSSLRVSYGYTF. In nucleotides, the CDR3 is TGCAGCTCCCTCAGGGTCAGCTATGGCTACACCTTC.

This clonotype showed up many times. V is TRBV7-2 and J is TRBJ2-5; maybe TRBD1 (5 bases). This CDR3 is built from 12 residues. Between the trimmed V and J ends, which lost 5 bases and 2 bases, there was a span of 6 bases. Germline lookup yields CDR1 SGHTA and CDR2 FQGNSA. In nucleotides, the CDR3 is TGTGCCAGCAGCCAGGGTCAAGAGACCCAGTACTTC. Amino acid sequence: CASSQGQETQYF.

CDR3: CSALEGVGPQHF. Here the CDR3 DNA reads TGCAGCGCCCTGGAAGGGGTTGGGCCCCAGCATTTT. V gene TRBV29-1 combines with J gene TRBJ1-5; TRBD1 is a possible D gene (5 bases). This CDR3 spans 12 amino acids. Trimming left V 7 bases short and J 9 bases short, with 16 bases between. Per the germline V gene, CDR1 is SQVTM and CDR2 is ANQGSEA.

As to this clonotype: A read error may account for a junction end that differs from germline. This chain joins TRBV7-9 and TRBJ1-1; TRBD1 matches at 7 bases. The CDR3 runs 15 residues. The germline V gene has CDR1 SEHNR and CDR2 FQNEAQ (reference sequence). The CDR3 DNA is TGCGCCAGCAGCCAGATGACAGGGCTTGCGGTTGAAGCTTTCTTT. It translates to CASSQMTGLAVEAFF.

The chain couples TRBV6-1 to TRBJ1-1; D not resolved. In germline, CDR1 is MNHNS, CDR2 SASEGT. This CDR3 contains 13 residues. V lost 6 bases and J lost 7, with 15 bases in between. CDR3 amino acids: CASSPEAWGEAFF. The CDR3 DNA sequence: TGTGCCAGCAGCCCCGAGGCGTGGGGTGAAGCTTTCTTT.

For the CDR3, the DNA is TGTGCCAGCAGCCCGACAGAGGGGGTAAGTCAGCCCCAGCATTTT. Protein product: CASSPTEGVSQPQHF. V is TRBV7-9 and J is TRBJ1-5, with D maybe TRBD1 (6 bases). The length of the CDR3 is 15 residues. Per germline, CDR1 SEHNR and CDR2 FQNEAQ (reference sequence). V lost 5 bases and J lost 6, with 17 bases in between.